This is a list of T cell receptor beta chains from one sample in a study of cytomegalovirus exposure and HLA in healthy donors. Clones were sequenced by immunoSEQ multiplex PCR, and TCRdb holds only the in-frame ones, with some missing. The sample contains 150,000 to 200,000 clones, about 63% of which appear only once. The sequencing sample was made of PBMCs. The receptors were sampled from a woman aged 35 to 49 in good health and CMV-seropositive. The CDR3 runs from the conserved cysteine through the conserved F or W. A D gene is named only where the DNA matches it firmly. Rows give clone size only sometimes, using once, few, many, or a class for an expanded clone.

NA	NA	TRBV6-6	TRBJ2-3	TGTGCCAGCAGTTACCCTGCCGTAGGCACAGATACGCAGTATTTT	CASSYPAVGTDTQYF
NA	NA	TRBV6-5	TRBJ1-5	TGTGCCAGCAAAGACGGAGATCAGCCCCAGAATTTT	CASKDGDQPQNF
NA	NA	TRBV21-1	TRBJ2-5	TGTGCCAGCAGCAAAGTAGGGGGAGCTCCAGCAGAGACCCAGTACTTC	CASSKVGGAPAETQYF
NA	once	TRBV2	TRBJ2-3	TGTGCCAGCAGTGAAGATAGCCGCACAGATACGCAGTATTTT	CASSEDSRTDTQYF
NA	NA	TRBV5-1	TRBJ2-5	TGCGCCAGCAGCTTTACAGGAGATGCTCAAGAGACCCAGTACTTC	CASSFTGDAQETQYF
NA	NA	TRBV6-6	TRBJ1-1	TGTGCCAGCAGAAAGACAGGTGAAGCTTTCTTT	CASRKTGEAFF
TRBD1	NA	TRBV28	TRBJ2-3	TGTGCCAGCACCACCTCGGGACAGGGTATCGATACGCAGTATTTT	CASTTSGQGIDTQYF
TRBD1	NA	TRBV5-6	TRBJ1-1	TGTGCCAGCAGCCTACAGGGGGCCGGGACTGAAGCTTTCTTT	CASSLQGAGTEAFF
NA	NA	TRBV28	TRBJ1-4	TGTGCCAGCAGTTTTTTGGGGCCGAATTCTGCAACTAATGAAAAACTGTTTTTT	CASSFLGPNSATNEKLFF
TRBD1	NA	TRBV28	TRBJ1-1	TGTGCCGGATCGGACAGGGCGGGAACTGAAGCTTTCTTT	CAGSDRAGTEAFF
NA	NA	TRBV4-2	TRBJ2-7	TGTGCCAGCAGCCAAACAAACAGGGCTTCCTCGTACGAGCAGTACTTC	CASSQTNRASSYEQYF
NA	NA	TRBV6-5	TRBJ1-3	TGTGCCAGCAGTTTAGCTCGGGGGACTGGAAACACCATATATTTT	CASSLARGTGNTIYF